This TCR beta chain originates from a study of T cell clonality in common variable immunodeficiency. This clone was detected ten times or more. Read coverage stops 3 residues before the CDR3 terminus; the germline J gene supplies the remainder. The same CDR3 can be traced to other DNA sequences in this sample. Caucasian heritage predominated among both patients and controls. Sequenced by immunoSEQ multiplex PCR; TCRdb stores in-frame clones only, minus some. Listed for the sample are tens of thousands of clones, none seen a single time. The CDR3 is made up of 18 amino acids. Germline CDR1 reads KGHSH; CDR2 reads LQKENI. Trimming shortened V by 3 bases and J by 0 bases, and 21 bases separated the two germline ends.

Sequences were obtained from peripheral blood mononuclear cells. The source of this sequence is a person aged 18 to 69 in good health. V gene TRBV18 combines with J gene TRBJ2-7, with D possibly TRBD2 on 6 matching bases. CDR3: CASSPAPGRLGGSYEQYF. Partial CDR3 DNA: TGTGCCAGCTCACCCGCCCCGGGACGCCTGGGGGGCTCCTACGAG. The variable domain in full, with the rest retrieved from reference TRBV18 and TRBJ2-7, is NAGVMQNPRHLVRRRGQEARLRCSPMKGHSHVYWYRQLPEEGLKFMVYLQKENIIDESGMPKERFSAEFPKEGPSILRIQQVVRGDSAAYFCASSPAPGRLGGSYEQYFGPGTRLTVT.